This paragraph reports one TCR beta chain. Noted time point: after dendritic cell vaccination, including at tumor progression/relapse. All glioblastoma patients lacked an isocitrate dehydrogenase mutation. Before vaccination, two weeks after the third vaccination, and at progression, PBMC were collected. This entry comes from a study of glioma-infiltrating T cells after dendritic cell vaccination. Study context: Patients had newly diagnosed or recurrent glioblastoma and received dendritic cell vaccines.

The CDR3 loop spans 15 amino acids. Germline lookup yields CDR1 KGHSH and CDR2 LQKENI. Trimming took 5 bases from V and 3 from J; bases not matched to a gene: 7. Amplification used 60 V beta primers and 13 J beta primers. Sequencing used immunoSEQ multiplex PCR; TCRdb keeps in-frame clones, though not all of them. The table records over 75,000 clones, about 81% of them present only once. Sequenced material: blood, taken after dendritic cell vaccination. The gene calls are TRBV18 and TRBJ2-3; 8 nucleotides line up with TRBD2. This clonotype was sampled from a human donor with glioblastoma. CDR3 bases: TGTGCCAGCTCAGCTCGGGGACTAGGAACAGATACGCAGTATTTT. Protein product: CASSARGLGTDTQYF.